This T cell receptor (beta chain) was captured by sequencing in a study of post-analysis software for immune sequencing data. Study-wide results and caveats: Several TRBV segments were more frequent in patients than controls; TRBV5-6, TRBV5-1 and TRBV20-1 belonged to this group. Multiple sclerosis patients had significantly lower normalized Chao1 diversity than controls.

This clonotype was observed many times. Antigen unknown. From germline, CDR1 is MGHRA and CDR2 YSYEKL. The junction had 1 base not matched to a gene; V was cut back by 0 bases and J by 2 bases. The CDR3 runs to 15 residues. TCR beta cDNA libraries had unique molecular identifiers. TCRdb used MiXCR to reprocess the PCR reads, holding one entry per CDR3 protein. Among approximately 360,000 distinct CDR3 sequences listed, less than 35% were seen once. Sequences were obtained from blood. The chain is built from TRBV4-1 and TRBJ2-7; 10 positions agree with TRBD1. This TCR was sampled from a girl aged 5-17 years with multiple sclerosis. CDR3 loop: CASSQEGTGAYEQYF. The DNA for the CDR3 is TGCGCCAGCAGCCAAGAAGGGACAGGGGCCTACGAGCAGTACTTC.